This T cell receptor (beta chain) emerged from a study of blood T cell repertoires in COVID-19. This CDR3 has 15 amino acids. Germline values: CDR1 MDHEN, CDR2 SYDVKM. V trimming: 9 bases; J trimming: 6 bases; junction bases outside the gene matches: 16. Clones were read by immunoSEQ multiplex PCR, and TCRdb kept only the in-frame ones, dropping some. In the table there are more than 300,000 clones, about nine tenths of which are singletons. The J gene is TRBJ1-2, the V gene TRBV28, with 7 bases that match TRBD1. This clonotype was sampled from a woman aged 70 to 79 with COVID-19, enrolled during active disease. The sample consisted of peripheral blood. CDR3 coding DNA: TGTGCCAGGTCCTCCTCGGCGAGGGGGCGAGATGGCTACACCTTC. Translated: CARSSSARGRDGYTF.